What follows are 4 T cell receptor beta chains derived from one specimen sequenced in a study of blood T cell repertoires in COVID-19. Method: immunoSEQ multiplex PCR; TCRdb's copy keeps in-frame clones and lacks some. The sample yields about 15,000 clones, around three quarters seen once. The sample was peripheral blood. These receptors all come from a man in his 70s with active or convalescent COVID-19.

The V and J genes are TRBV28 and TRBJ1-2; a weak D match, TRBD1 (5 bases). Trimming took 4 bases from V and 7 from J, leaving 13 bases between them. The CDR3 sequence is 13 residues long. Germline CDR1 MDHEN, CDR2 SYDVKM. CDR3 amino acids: CASSSEGLSGYTF. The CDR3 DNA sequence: TGTGCCAGCAGTTCCGAGGGACTTAGTGGCTACACCTTC.

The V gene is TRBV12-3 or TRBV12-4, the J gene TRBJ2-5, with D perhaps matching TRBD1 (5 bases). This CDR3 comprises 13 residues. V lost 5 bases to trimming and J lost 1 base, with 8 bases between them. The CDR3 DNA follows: TGTGCCAGCAGTCGCGACAGCCAAGAGACCCAGTACTTC. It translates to CASSRDSQETQYF.

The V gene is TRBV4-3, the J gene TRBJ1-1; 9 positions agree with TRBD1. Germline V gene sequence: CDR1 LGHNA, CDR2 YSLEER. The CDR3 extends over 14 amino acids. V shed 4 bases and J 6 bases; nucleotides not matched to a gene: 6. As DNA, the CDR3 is TGCGCCAGCAGCCCGGGACAGGGCTATCCTGAAGCTTTCTTT. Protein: CASSPGQGYPEAFF.

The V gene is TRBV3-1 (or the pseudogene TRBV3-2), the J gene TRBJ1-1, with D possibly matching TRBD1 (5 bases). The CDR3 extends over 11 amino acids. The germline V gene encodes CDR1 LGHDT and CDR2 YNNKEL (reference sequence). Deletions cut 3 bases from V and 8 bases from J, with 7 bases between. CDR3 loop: CASSHGGEAFF. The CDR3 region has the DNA TGTGCCAGCAGCCATGGGGGGGAAGCTTTCTTT.